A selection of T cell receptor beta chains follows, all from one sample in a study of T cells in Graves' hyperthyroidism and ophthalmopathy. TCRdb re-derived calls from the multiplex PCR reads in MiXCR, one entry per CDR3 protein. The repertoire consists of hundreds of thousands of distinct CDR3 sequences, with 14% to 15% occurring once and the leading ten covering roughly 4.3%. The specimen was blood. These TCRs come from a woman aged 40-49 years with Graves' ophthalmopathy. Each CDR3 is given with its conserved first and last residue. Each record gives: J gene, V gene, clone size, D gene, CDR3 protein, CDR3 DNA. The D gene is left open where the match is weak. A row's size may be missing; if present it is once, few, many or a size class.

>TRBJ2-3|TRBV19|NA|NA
CATTSGRETDTQYF
TGTGCCACGACAAGCGGGCGCGAGACAGATACGCAGTATTTT
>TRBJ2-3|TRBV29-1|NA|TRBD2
CSVAGTTHTDTQYF
TGCAGCGTTGCCGGGACTACTCACACAGATACGCAGTATTTT
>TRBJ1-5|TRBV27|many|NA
CASRQQGGGNQPQHF
TGTGCCAGCCGCCAACAGGGAGGTGGCAATCAGCCCCAGCATTTT
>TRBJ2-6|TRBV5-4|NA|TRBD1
CASSLQGVMSGANVLTF
TGTGCCAGCAGCTTACAGGGGGTGATGTCTGGGGCCAACGTCCTGACTTTC
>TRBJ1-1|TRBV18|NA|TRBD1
CASSGQGLVNTEAFF
TGTGCCAGCTCAGGACAGGGGTTGGTGAACACTGAAGCTTTCTTT
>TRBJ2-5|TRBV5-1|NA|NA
CASRRNTGTETQYF
TGCGCCAGCAGGAGAAACACAGGGACAGAGACCCAGTACTTC
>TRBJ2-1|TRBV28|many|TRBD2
CASPPPSGSPYNEQFF
TGTGCCAGCCCACCACCTAGCGGGAGTCCCTACAATGAGCAGTTCTTC
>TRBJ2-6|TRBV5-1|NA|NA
CASSSREFRRTQGAGANVLTF
TGCGCCAGCAGCTCCCGTGAATTTCGCCGAACACAGGGAGCTGGGGCCAACGTCCTGACTTTC
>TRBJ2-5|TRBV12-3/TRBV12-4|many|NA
CASSLLGPGRQETQYF
TGTGCCAGCAGCCTCCTCGGGCCGGGACGGCAAGAGACCCAGTACTTC
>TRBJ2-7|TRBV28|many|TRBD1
CASSFRDRAGEQYF
TGTGCCAGCAGTTTTCGGGACAGGGCGGGTGAGCAGTACTTC
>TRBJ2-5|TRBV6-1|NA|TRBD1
CASNPDRGLWETQYF
TGTGCCAGCAACCCGGACAGGGGACTTTGGGAGACCCAGTACTTC
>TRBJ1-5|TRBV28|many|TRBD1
CASSIPGQGAWNQPQHF
TGTGCCAGCAGTATCCCGGGACAGGGGGCTTGGAATCAGCCCCAGCATTTT
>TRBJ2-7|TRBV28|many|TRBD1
CASSFGTGLSYEQYF
TGTGCCAGCAGTTTCGGGACAGGGCTATCCTACGAGCAGTACTTC
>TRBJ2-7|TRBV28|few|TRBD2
CASSLPSGSNEQYF
TGTGCCAGCAGTTTACCTAGCGGGAGTAACGAGCAGTACTTC
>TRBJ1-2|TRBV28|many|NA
CATLGAGPLYGYTF
TGTGCCACCCTCGGGGCAGGTCCCCTCTATGGCTACACCTTC
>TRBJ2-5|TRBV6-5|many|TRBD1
CATSGGQTQYF
TGTGCCACTTCAGGGGGACAGACCCAGTACTTC
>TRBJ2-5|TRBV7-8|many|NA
CASSYGGTGGTQYF
TGTGCCAGCAGTTACGGAGGAACTGGGGGGACCCAGTACTTC
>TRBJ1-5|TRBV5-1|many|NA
CASSFNVDQPQHF
TGCGCCAGCAGCTTTAATGTGGATCAGCCCCAGCATTTT
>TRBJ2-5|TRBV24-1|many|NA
CATSDSGDLTQYF
TGTGCCACCAGTGATTCCGGTGACCTCACCCAGTACTTC
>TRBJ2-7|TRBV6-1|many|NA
CASSRIALAAYEQYF
TGTGCCAGCAGTCGAATAGCACTAGCTGCCTACGAGCAGTACTTC